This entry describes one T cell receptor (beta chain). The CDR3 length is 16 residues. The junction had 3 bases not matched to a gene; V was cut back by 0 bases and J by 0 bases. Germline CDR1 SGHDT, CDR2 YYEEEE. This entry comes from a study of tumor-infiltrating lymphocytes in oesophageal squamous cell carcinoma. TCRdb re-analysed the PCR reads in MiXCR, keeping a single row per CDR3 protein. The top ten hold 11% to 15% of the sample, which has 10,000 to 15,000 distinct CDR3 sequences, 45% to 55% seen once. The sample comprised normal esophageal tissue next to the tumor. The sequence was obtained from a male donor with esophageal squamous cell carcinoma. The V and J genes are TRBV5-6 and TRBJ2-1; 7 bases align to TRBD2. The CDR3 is CASSLELASSYNEQFF. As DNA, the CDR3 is TGTGCCAGCAGCTTGGAACTAGCGAGCTCCTACAATGAGCAGTTCTTC.